These T cell receptor beta chains were read from a single sample in a study of cytomegalovirus exposure and HLA in healthy donors. The protocol was immunoSEQ multiplex PCR, while the TCRdb copy is restricted to in-frame clones and leaves out a portion. This table holds around 130,000 clones, about 75% found once. The specimen was PBMCs. The receptors originated from a woman aged 40 to 50 in good health and CMV-seropositive. CDR3s include the opening cysteine and the closing phenylalanine or tryptophan. A D gene is named only where the DNA matches it firmly. Part of the rows lack a size; the others show once, few, many or a class for expanded clones.

D,length,size,V,J,DNA,CDR3
TRBD1,14,-,TRBV5-4,TRBJ2-7,TGTGCCAGCAGCTCCGGGACAGGGCTCTACGAGCAGTACTTC,CASSSGTGLYEQYF
-,15,-,TRBV7-8,TRBJ1-1,TGTGCCAGCAGCACCAACTCCGGGATCAACACTGAAGCTTTCTTT,CASSTNSGINTEAFF
-,15,-,TRBV29-1,TRBJ1-5,TGCAGCGTCGGGGGACCTCCAGGCAGCAATCAGCCCCAGCATTTT,CSVGGPPGSNQPQHF
TRBD2,16,-,TRBV28,TRBJ2-7,TGTGCCAGCAGTTTAGACAGGCTAGCGGGGGACTACGAGCAGTACTTC,CASSLDRLAGDYEQYF
-,18,once,TRBV15,TRBJ2-7,TGTGCCACCAGCAGAGCTTCGGTTGTAGGGAGGTGGGCCTACGAGCAGTACTTC,CATSRASVVGRWAYEQYF
-,14,few,TRBV5-4,TRBJ1-1,TGTGCCAGCAGCTCCCTGGACAGAGACACTGAAGCTTTCTTT,CASSSLDRDTEAFF
TRBD2,13,-,TRBV9,TRBJ2-7,TGTGCCAGCAGCGCTAGCGGGAGGAGCGAGCAGTACTTC,CASSASGRSEQYF
-,14,-,TRBV14,TRBJ1-1,TGTGCCAGCAGCCGGTGGGAAGGAGGCACTGAAGCTTTCTTT,CASSRWEGGTEAFF
TRBD1,16,-,TRBV7-9,TRBJ2-7,TGTGCCAGCAGCTTGACACGGGGGACAGGTCTATACGAGCAGTACTTC,CASSLTRGTGLYEQYF
-,14,-,TRBV14,TRBJ2-5,TGTGCCAGCAGCCTTAACACGTGGCGGGAGACCCAGTACTTC,CASSLNTWRETQYF
-,16,-,TRBV7-9,TRBJ1-2,TGTGCCAGCAGCCCAACAGGGCAGGGTATTAACTATGGCTACACCTTC,CASSPTGQGINYGYTF
TRBD2,15,few,TRBV7-8,TRBJ2-7,TGTGCCAGCAGCATATTGGGGGGGGGTGCCTCCGAGCAGTACTTC,CASSILGGGASEQYF
TRBD1,15,-,TRBV4-1,TRBJ2-3,TGCGCCAGCAGCCAAGGGGACAGACTCACAGATACGCAGTATTTT,CASSQGDRLTDTQYF
-,15,-,TRBV9,TRBJ1-1,TGTGCCAGCAGCGTAGTACAGGGAGGGGACACTGAAGCTTTCTTT,CASSVVQGGDTEAFF
-,19,-,TRBV30,TRBJ2-4,TGTGCCTGGAGTGACCTACAGGGTTCGGCGGGTGAGGCCAAAAACATTCAGTACTTC,CAWSDLQGSAGEAKNIQYF
-,15,-,TRBV5-5,TRBJ2-3,TGTGCCAGCAGCTTGACTTCGGACTACACAGATACGCAGTATTTT,CASSLTSDYTDTQYF
TRBD1,15,-,TRBV5-1,TRBJ1-1,TGCGCCAGCAGAGTGGGACAGGGGGCCAGAACTGAAGCTTTCTTT,CASRVGQGARTEAFF
TRBD1,14,-,TRBV30,TRBJ1-3,TGTGCCTGGGACAGGGTGGAATCTGGAAACACCATATATTTT,CAWDRVESGNTIYF
TRBD2,17,once,TRBV4-3,TRBJ2-7,TGCGCCAGCAGCCAAGGGATATCAAGGACTAGCGGGTACGAGCAGTACTTC,CASSQGISRTSGYEQYF
-,13,-,TRBV28,TRBJ1-1,TGTGCCAGCAGGTCTAGAATGAACACTGAAGCTTTCTTT,CASRSRMNTEAFF
TRBD1,14,once,TRBV5-6,TRBJ1-2,TGTGCCAGCAGCTCTTCAGGGGGCGCTTATGGCTACACCTTC,CASSSSGGAYGYTF
-,15,-,TRBV7-9,TRBJ2-2,TGTGCCAGCAGTCCTAACACCGGGGAGAGCGGGGAGCTGTTTTTT,CASSPNTGESGELFF
TRBD1,17,few,TRBV19,TRBJ2-2,TGTGCCAGTAGTATAGATGAGGACAGGGGTAACACCGGGGAGCTGTTTTTT,CASSIDEDRGNTGELFF
TRBD2,12,-,TRBV5-1,TRBJ2-5,TGCGCCAGCGGAGGGGAGGGAGAGACCCAGTACTTC,CASGGEGETQYF
TRBD1,12,-,TRBV29-1,TRBJ1-2,TGCAGCGGGACAGGGGCTAGCTATGGCTACACCTTC,CSGTGASYGYTF
TRBD1,14,-,TRBV19,TRBJ1-6,TGTGCCAGTAGTAACAGGGGATATAATTCACCCCTCCACTTT,CASSNRGYNSPLHF
-,14,-,TRBV6-5,TRBJ2-7,TGTGCCAGCAGTTTGTCAACAGGGTCCTACGAGCAGTACTTC,CASSLSTGSYEQYF
-,13,few,TRBV30,TRBJ1-1,TGTGCCTGGAACCGGGACACCAACACTGAAGCTTTCTTT,CAWNRDTNTEAFF
-,15,-,TRBV4-3,TRBJ2-7,TGCGCCAGCAGCCAAGGTACCGGGGGACCCTACGAGCAGTACTTC,CASSQGTGGPYEQYF
TRBD1,14,-,TRBV6-5,TRBJ1-2,TGTGCCAGCAGTACCGGGGACAGGGCCTATGGCTACACCTTC,CASSTGDRAYGYTF
TRBD1,14,-,TRBV2,TRBJ1-1,TGTGCCATAACAGGGGGCAAGGGGAACACTGAAGCTTTCTTT,CAITGGKGNTEAFF
TRBD2,16,few,TRBV7-9,TRBJ2-7,TGTGCCAGCAGCTTAGCAAGTAGCGGGAGAGCAGTCGAGCAGTACTTC,CASSLASSGRAVEQYF
-,15,-,TRBV7-9,TRBJ2-7,TGTGCCAGCAGCTTAAGGGCAGAAACAGGAGACGAGCAGTACTTC,CASSLRAETGDEQYF
TRBD1,15,-,TRBV2,TRBJ1-2,TGTGCCAGCAGCGGACAGGACAGGGGAGGCTATGGCTACACCTTC,CASSGQDRGGYGYTF
TRBD2,17,-,TRBV15,TRBJ2-7,TGTGCCACCAGCGCGACGGGGACTAGCGGGAGAGGGAACGAGCAGTACTTC,CATSATGTSGRGNEQYF
TRBD1,16,-,TRBV5-1,TRBJ2-6,TGCGCCAGCGCCGGACAGGGGATCTCTGGGGCCAACGTCCTGACTTTC,CASAGQGISGANVLTF